Listed below are T cell receptor beta chains from one sample, sequenced in a study of siplizumab effects on memory and regulatory T cells. Data came from immunoSEQ multiplex PCR; TCRdb stores just in-frame clones and leaves some out. The sample carries 110,000 or so clones, just over 90% recorded once. The material sequenced was non-Treg CD4+ T cells sorted from blood. The source is a human donor in good health. Both conserved end residues are trimmed from each CDR3. A D gene is named only where the DNA matches it firmly.

>TRBJ2-3|NA|TRBV12-1
ASSLLAGRTDTQY
>TRBJ1-2|NA|TRBV19
ASNAGLTFGYT
>TRBJ2-1|NA|TRBV7-9
ASSLVLAGSNEQF
>TRBJ1-6|NA|TRBV25-1
ASSESPGGNSPLH
>TRBJ1-1|TRBD1|TRBV10-3
AISVGGESVTEAF
>TRBJ1-1|NA|TRBV6-5
ASSYREKAF
>TRBJ1-1|TRBD1|TRBV7-9
ASSPPTGGTEAF
>TRBJ1-5|TRBD1|TRBV2
ASSEALWDSSNQPQH
>TRBJ1-2|NA|TRBV19
ASSMMEYGYT
>TRBJ2-3|NA|TRBV28
ASSYRGGGTDTQY
>TRBJ2-5|TRBD2|TRBV19
ASSLLAGGQETQY
>TRBJ2-7|TRBD2|TRBV4-3
ASSQASGAILYEQY
>TRBJ2-1|TRBD2|TRBV5-1
ASSLGLAGDNEQF
>TRBJ2-1|TRBD2|TRBV5-4
ASSLAGTSGEQF
>TRBJ1-3|TRBD1|TRBV7-6
ASSLRQGPDSGNTIY
>TRBJ1-2|NA|TRBV6-5
ASSYSSTVTNYGYT
>TRBJ1-1|NA|TRBV6-5
ASSAGQTREAF
>TRBJ1-1|NA|TRBV7-2
ASSLEETANTEAF
>TRBJ1-2|NA|TRBV7-6
ASSFQPSVASGGIYT
>TRBJ1-6|TRBD1|TRBV27
ASSGGTANSPLH
>TRBJ1-6|NA|TRBV27
ASRGAALAPLH
>TRBJ2-2|NA|TRBV10-3
AISEAGNTGELF
>TRBJ1-6|TRBD1|TRBV7-2
ASSSSGTAVAPLH
>TRBJ2-3|NA|TRBV20-1
SFVTTDTQY
>TRBJ2-1|TRBD2|TRBV28
ASSRSGGRGHEQF
>TRBJ1-5|NA|TRBV28
ASSFTVGIGQPQH
>TRBJ1-2|NA|TRBV9
ASSVGQARANYGYT
>TRBJ1-2|NA|TRBV6-5
ASRSGGLRGYT
>TRBJ2-1|TRBD1|TRBV19
ASMRDSYNEQF
>TRBJ2-7|TRBD1|TRBV28
ASSYTGAVSYEQY
>TRBJ2-1|NA|TRBV11-3
ASSPGRSEQF
>TRBJ2-5|TRBD1|TRBV27
ASTTGGRETQY